Sequencing of this TCR beta chain was carried out in a study of blood T cell repertoires in COVID-19. Germline-derived CDR1 and CDR2 are LGHNA and YNFKEQ. The CDR3 consists of 16 residues. With V trimmed by 0 bases and J by 0 bases, 2 bases remained unmatched. Original processing notes: Amplification of reference gene primers provided the estimated nucleated cell counts. Profiling relied on immunoSEQ multiplex PCR, and the TCRdb table lists in-frame clones only, not all of them. The V and J calls and clone size come from that table; D and trimming were worked out from the DNA. The sample lists about 150,000 clones, 80% to 90% occurring once.

The V and J genes are TRBV4-2 and TRBJ1-3; 7 bases line up with TRBD1. The sequence derives from a woman aged 45-60 years in a cohort sampled during active or convalescent COVID-19. Sequencing was performed on peripheral blood. CDR3 DNA sequence: TGTGCCAGCAGCCAAGATAGGGACAGCTCTGGAAACACCATATATTTT. Translating it yields CASSQDRDSSGNTIYF.